This T cell receptor (beta chain) was documented in a study of cytomegalovirus exposure and HLA in healthy donors. Whole-study results and caveats: The study labeled 170 or so TCR beta chains cytomegalovirus-associated. Most of the TCR beta V segments (in an earlier analysis) were productive either about 87% or about 30% of the time.

Primers included in the PCR were 60 Vbeta and 13 Jbeta primers. Clones were sequenced by immunoSEQ multiplex PCR, and TCRdb holds only the in-frame ones, with some missing. The table includes about 130,000 clones, 84% detected once. This CDR3 has 11 amino acids. Looked up from germline, CDR1 is SNHLY and CDR2 is FYNNEI. V shed 3 bases and J shed 10 bases, with 7 bases lying between them. Comment on this clone: Its antigen is as yet unknown.

The TCR was taken from a woman between 18 and 29 years old in good health and CMV-seropositive. This chain joins TRBV2 and TRBJ2-1; the D gene is possibly TRBD1 (5 bases). What was sequenced was PBMCs. The CDR3 DNA is TGTGCCAGCAGTGACAGGGTAGAGCAGTTCTTC. It is translated as CASSDRVEQFF.